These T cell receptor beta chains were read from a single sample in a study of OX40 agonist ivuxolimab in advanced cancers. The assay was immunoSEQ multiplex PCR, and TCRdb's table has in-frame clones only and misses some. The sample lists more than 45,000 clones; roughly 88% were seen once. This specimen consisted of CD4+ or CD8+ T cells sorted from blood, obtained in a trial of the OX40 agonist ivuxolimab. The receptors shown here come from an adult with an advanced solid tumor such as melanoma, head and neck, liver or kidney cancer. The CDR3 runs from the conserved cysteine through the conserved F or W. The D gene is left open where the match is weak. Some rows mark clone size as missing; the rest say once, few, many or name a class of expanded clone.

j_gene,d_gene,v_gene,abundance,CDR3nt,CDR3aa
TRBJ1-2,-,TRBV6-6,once,TGTGCCAGCAGTTCCCGACAGAACTATGGCTACACCTTC,CASSSRQNYGYTF
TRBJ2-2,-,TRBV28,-,TGTGCCAGCAGTTTCCCCGCGAACACCGGGGAGCTGTTTTTT,CASSFPANTGELFF
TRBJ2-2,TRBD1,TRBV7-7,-,TGTGCTAGCAGCACAGGACAGGGTGCCGGGGAGCTGTTTTTT,CASSTGQGAGELFF
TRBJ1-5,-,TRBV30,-,TGTGCCTGGAGTGTACTGGGCGTTGGGCAGCCCCAGCATTTT,CAWSVLGVGQPQHF
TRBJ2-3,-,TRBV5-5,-,TGTGCCAGCAGCGGTGGGACACCCGGGGCAGATACGCAGTATTTT,CASSGGTPGADTQYF
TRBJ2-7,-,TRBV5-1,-,TGCGTCAGCAGCTTGGAATCTTACAGCCCCGAGCAGTACTTC,CVSSLESYSPEQYF
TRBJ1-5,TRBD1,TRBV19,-,TGTGCCAGCCGGGACAGGGGTACACTTGGCAGCAATCAGCCCCAGCATTTT,CASRDRGTLGSNQPQHF
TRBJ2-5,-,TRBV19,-,TGTGCCAGTAGTATTTTTTTTGACAGCTTCAAAGAGACCCAGTACTTC,CASSIFFDSFKETQYF
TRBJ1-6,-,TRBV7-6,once,TGTGCCAGCAGCTTAGACTATAATTCACCCCTCCACTTT,CASSLDYNSPLHF
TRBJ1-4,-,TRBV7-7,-,TGTGCTAGCAGCTTATCAACTAATGAAAAACTGTTTTTT,CASSLSTNEKLFF
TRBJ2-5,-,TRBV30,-,TGTGCCTGGAGAGCCAGACTAGATTCCCAGTACTTC,CAWRARLDSQYF
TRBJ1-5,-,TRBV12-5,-,TGTGCTAGTGCCGACGGTTATAGCAATCAGCCCCAGCATTTT,CASADGYSNQPQHF
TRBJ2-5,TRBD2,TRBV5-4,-,TGTGCCAGCAGCTCCGAATATGAACTAGCGGGAGAAGAGACCCAGTACTTC,CASSSEYELAGEETQYF
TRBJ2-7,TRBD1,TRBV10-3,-,TGTGCCATCAGTGGCTTGGACAGGGGGCTGTACGAGCAGTACTTC,CAISGLDRGLYEQYF
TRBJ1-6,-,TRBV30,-,TGTGCCTGGACTCTAAAAGGGAGCTCCTATAATTCACCCCTCCACTTT,CAWTLKGSSYNSPLHF
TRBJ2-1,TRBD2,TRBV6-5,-,TGTGCCAGCAGACAACTAGCGGGAGGTGTCAATGAGCAGTTCTTC,CASRQLAGGVNEQFF
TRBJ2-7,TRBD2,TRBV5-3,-,TGTGCCAGAAGCTTGGTTGCGGGGGATATCCGAGGGCAGTACTTC,CARSLVAGDIRGQYF
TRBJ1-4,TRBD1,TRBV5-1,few,TGCGCCAGCCGACAGGGGGCCAGCGAACTGTTTTTT,CASRQGASELFF
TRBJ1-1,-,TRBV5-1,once,TGCGCCAGCAGCTTTCTGGGGGCGGACACTGAAGCTTTCTTT,CASSFLGADTEAFF
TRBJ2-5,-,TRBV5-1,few,TGCGCCAGCAGCTCCGGGACGGACTTACCCCAGTACTTC,CASSSGTDLPQYF
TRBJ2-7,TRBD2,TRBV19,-,TGTGCCAGTAGTATGCTTGTTGGGAGGGAGCACGAGCAGTACTTC,CASSMLVGREHEQYF
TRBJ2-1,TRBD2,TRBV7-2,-,TGTGCCAGCAGCTCCAAGGCCATAGGGGCGGGAGTGAATGAGCAGTTCTTC,CASSSKAIGAGVNEQFF
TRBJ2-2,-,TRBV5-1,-,TGCGCCAGCAGCACGGACAACACCGGGGAGCTGTTTTTT,CASSTDNTGELFF
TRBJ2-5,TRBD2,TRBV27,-,TGTGCCAGCAGTAGAATATTACCGGGACTAGCGGGAGGAGATCTCCAAGAGACCCAGTACTTC,CASSRILPGLAGGDLQETQYF
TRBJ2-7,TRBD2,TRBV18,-,TGTGCCAGCTCACCAGGGAGCGGGAGGGTCTACGAGCAGTACTTC,CASSPGSGRVYEQYF
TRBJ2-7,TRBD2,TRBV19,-,TGTGCCAGTAGTCTAGCGGGCGCAACCTACGAGCAGTACTTC,CASSLAGATYEQYF
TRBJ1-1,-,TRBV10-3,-,TGTGCCATCAGTGGGGCTAGGGCCCGGGTGAACACTGAAGCTTTCTTT,CAISGARARVNTEAFF
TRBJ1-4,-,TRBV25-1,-,TGTGCCAGCAGTGACCTCAGGGGCGCCAATGAAAAACTGTTTTTT,CASSDLRGANEKLFF
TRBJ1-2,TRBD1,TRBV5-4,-,TGTGCCAGCAGCTCCGCACAGGGGAACTATGGCTACACCTTC,CASSSAQGNYGYTF
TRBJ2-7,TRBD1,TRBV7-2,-,TGTGCCAGCAGCTTAGGGTTTAGGACAGGGACCTACGAGCAGTACTTC,CASSLGFRTGTYEQYF
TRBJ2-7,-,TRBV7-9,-,TGTGCCAGCAGCTCCGGACAGCCGGGGGACGAGCAGTACTTC,CASSSGQPGDEQYF
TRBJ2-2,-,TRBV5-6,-,TGTGCCAGCAGCTTCGGGACTGCCACCGGGGAGCTGTTTTTT,CASSFGTATGELFF
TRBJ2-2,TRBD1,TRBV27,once,TGTGCCAGCCGTGACCAACAGGGGGCGAACACCGGGGAGCTGTTTTTT,CASRDQQGANTGELFF
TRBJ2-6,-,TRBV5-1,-,TGCGCCAGCAGCCTCGGATCTGGGGCCAACGTCCTGACTTTC,CASSLGSGANVLTF
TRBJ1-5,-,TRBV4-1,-,TGCGCCAGCAGCCAAGAGGGGGGAGGGCAGACTGATCAGCCCCAGCATTTT,CASSQEGGGQTDQPQHF
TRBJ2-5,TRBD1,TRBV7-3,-,TGTGCCAGCAGCCCAGACAGGGATACAACCCAGTACTTC,CASSPDRDTTQYF
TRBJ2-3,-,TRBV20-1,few,TGCAGTGCAAGACGGCCAGATACGCAGTATTTT,CSARRPDTQYF
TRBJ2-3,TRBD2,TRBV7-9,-,TGTGCCAGCAGCCCAGCAGTAGGTCGGGAGGACCGAACAGATACGCAGTATTTT,CASSPAVGREDRTDTQYF
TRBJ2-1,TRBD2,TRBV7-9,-,TGTGCCAGCAGCTTAGTAACAACGGGACTAGCGGGAGTTTTCAGTGAGCAGTTCTTC,CASSLVTTGLAGVFSEQFF
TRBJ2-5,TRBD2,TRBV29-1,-,TGCAGCGTTCGGGGAGGGCTCTACCAAGAGACCCAGTACTTC,CSVRGGLYQETQYF
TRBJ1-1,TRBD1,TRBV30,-,TGTGCCTGGAGAGGACAGGGGAACACTGAAGCTTTCTTT,CAWRGQGNTEAFF
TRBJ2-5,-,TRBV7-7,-,TGTGCCTCAGGGGTCCAAGAGACCCAGTACTTC,CASGVQETQYF
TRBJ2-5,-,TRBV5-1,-,TGCGCCAGCAGTTCTGACAGCACTCAAGAGACCCAGTACTTC,CASSSDSTQETQYF
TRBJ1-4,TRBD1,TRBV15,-,TGTGCCACCAGCACCGGACAGGGTAATGAAAAACTGTTTTTT,CATSTGQGNEKLFF
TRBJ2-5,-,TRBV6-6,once,TGTGCCAGCAGTTACCTGCTCGAGACCCAGTACTTC,CASSYLLETQYF
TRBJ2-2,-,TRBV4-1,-,TGCGCCAGCAGCCCTGAAGGCCTATATGGCGGGGAGCTGTTTTTT,CASSPEGLYGGELFF
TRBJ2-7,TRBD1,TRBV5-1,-,TGCGCCAGCAGCTTCGGGACAGCCTCCTACGAGCAGTACTTC,CASSFGTASYEQYF
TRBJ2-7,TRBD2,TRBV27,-,TGTGCCAGCAGTTTTCCCGGGACTAGCGGCGAGCAGTACTTC,CASSFPGTSGEQYF
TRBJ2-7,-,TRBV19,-,TGTGCCAGTAGCCCCTTCCAAGTTCTACGGAGCTCCTACGAGCAGTACTTC,CASSPFQVLRSSYEQYF
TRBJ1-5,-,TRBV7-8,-,TGTGCCAGCAGCTTACGGACGGGGTCTCAGCCCCAGCATTTT,CASSLRTGSQPQHF
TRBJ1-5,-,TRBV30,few,TGTGCCTGGAGCGCAGGGGTGAGCAATCAGCCCCAGCATTTT,CAWSAGVSNQPQHF
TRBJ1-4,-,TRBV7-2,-,TGTGCCAGCAGCCCCCACATGGCCCCTAATGAAAAACTGTTTTTT,CASSPHMAPNEKLFF
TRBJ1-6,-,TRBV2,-,TGTGCCAGCAGTGATTTGGAGGATTCACCCCTCCACTTT,CASSDLEDSPLHF